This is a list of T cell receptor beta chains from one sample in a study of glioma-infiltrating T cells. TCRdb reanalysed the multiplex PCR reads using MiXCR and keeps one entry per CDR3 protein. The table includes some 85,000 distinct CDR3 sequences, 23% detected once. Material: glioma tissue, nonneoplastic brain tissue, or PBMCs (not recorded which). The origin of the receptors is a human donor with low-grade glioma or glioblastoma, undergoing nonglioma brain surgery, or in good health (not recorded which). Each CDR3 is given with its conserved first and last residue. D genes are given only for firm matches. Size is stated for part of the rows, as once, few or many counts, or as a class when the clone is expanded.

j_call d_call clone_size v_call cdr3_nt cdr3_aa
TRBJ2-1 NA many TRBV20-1 TGCAGTGCTAGTCTAGGGCGGGGCTTTTACAATGAGCAGTTCTTC CSASLGRGFYNEQFF
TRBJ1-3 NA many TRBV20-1 TGCAGTGCTAGGCAGGGAGGAAACACCATATATTTT CSARQGGNTIYF
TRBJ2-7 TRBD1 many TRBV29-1 TGCAGCGCCCAAGGGACAGGGCTGGGTGAGCAGTACTTC CSAQGTGLGEQYF
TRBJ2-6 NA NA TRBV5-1 TGCGCCAGCAGCTTCGGGAATCTTGTGCCCTCTGGGGCCAACGTCCTGACTTTC CASSFGNLVPSGANVLTF
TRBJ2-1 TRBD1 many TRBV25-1 TGTGCCAGCAGTGCCCCCTCGACGACAGGGAAGGCTGAGCAGTTCTTC CASSAPSTTGKAEQFF
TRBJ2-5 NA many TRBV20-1 TGCAGTGCTAGAGGTTCTAAGACTAGACCGGAGGCCCAGTACTTC CSARGSKTRPEAQYF
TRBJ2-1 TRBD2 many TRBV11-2 TGTGCCAGCAGCCCGGGACTAGCATACAATGAGCAGTTCTTC CASSPGLAYNEQFF
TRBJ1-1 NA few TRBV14 TGTGCCAGCAGCCAAGATGCGAGGACTGAAGCTTTCTTT CASSQDARTEAFF
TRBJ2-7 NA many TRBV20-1 TGCAGTGCTAGTGCCCACCACGAGCAGTACTTC CSASAHHEQYF
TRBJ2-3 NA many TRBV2 TGTGCCAGCGTTGGCAGACCAATTAGCACAGATACGCAGTATTTT CASVGRPISTDTQYF
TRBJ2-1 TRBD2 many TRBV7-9 TGTGCCAGCAGCATCAGACTAGCGGGGGGGTCGAATGAGCAGTTCTTC CASSIRLAGGSNEQFF
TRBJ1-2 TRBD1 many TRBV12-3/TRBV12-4 TGTGCCAGCAGTGGCCAGACAGGGCTGCGAGGCTACACCTTC CASSGQTGLRGYTF
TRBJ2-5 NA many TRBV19 TGTGCCAGTAGTATTGGGGGCGGGGTGCAAGAGACCCAGTACTTC CASSIGGGVQETQYF
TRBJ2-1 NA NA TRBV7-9 TGTGCCAGCAGCGATCCGAGACCCAATGAGCAGTTCTTC CASSDPRPNEQFF
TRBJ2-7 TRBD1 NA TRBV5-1 TGCGCCAGCAGCAACGGGGACAGGGGGGGGGAAGAGCAGTACTTC CASSNGDRGGEEQYF
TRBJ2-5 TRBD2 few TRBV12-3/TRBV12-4 TGTGCCAGTTACCCGGGGACTAGCGGGGGACCCCAAGAGACCCAGTACTTC CASYPGTSGGPQETQYF
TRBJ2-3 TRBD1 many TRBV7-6 TGTGCCAGCAGCTTAGCCGGACAGGGCGGAAGCACAGATACGCAGTATTTT CASSLAGQGGSTDTQYF
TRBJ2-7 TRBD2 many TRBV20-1 TGCAGTGCCGACCCTAGCGGGGGCTACGAGCAGTACTTC CSADPSGGYEQYF
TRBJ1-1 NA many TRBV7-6 TGTGCCAGCAGCTTAGGGACGACGAACACTGAAGCTTTCTTT CASSLGTTNTEAFF
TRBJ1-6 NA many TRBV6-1 TGTGCCAGCAGGAAGGGACGCTCACCCCTCCACTTT CASRKGRSPLHF
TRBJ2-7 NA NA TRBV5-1 TGCGCCAGCAGCTTTGGGCCGGCGTCCTACGAGCAGTACTTC CASSFGPASYEQYF
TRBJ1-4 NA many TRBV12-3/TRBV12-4 TGTGCCAGCAGTTCAACAGGGCTTGGGAGTAATGAAAAACTGTTTTTT CASSSTGLGSNEKLFF
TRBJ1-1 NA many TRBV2 TGTGCCAGCAGGGAAAACAGGGATACTGAAGCTTTCTTT CASRENRDTEAFF
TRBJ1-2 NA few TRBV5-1 TGCGCCAGCAGCTCATCCCGGGACGGCTATGGCTACACCTTC CASSSSRDGYGYTF
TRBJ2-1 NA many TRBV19 TGTGCCAGTAGCAATCCCGGGACACAAAGTCGTGAGCAGTTCTTC CASSNPGTQSREQFF
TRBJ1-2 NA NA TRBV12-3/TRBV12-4 TGTGCCAGCAGAATGACGGGGGACTATGGCTACACCTTC CASRMTGDYGYTF
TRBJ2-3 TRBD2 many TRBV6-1 TGTGCCAGCACGTTCAGACTAGCGGGAGTAGATACGCAGTATTTT CASTFRLAGVDTQYF
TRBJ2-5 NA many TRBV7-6 TGTGCCAGCAGCCGACACGGAGAGACCCAGTACTTC CASSRHGETQYF
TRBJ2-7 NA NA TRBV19 TGTGCCAGTAGTACGCTAGGGAGGTACGAGCAGTACTTC CASSTLGRYEQYF
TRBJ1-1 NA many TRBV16 TGTGCCAGCAGCCAGGGGGTGAACACTGAAGCTTTCTTT CASSQGVNTEAFF
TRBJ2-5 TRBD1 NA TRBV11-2 TGTGCCAGCAGCTTAGGGACAGGGGCAAAGACCCAGTACTTC CASSLGTGAKTQYF
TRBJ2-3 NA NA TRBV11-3 TGTGCCAGCAGCTTAGGTTGGACTCCAGGGGTCACGCAGTATTTT CASSLGWTPGVTQYF
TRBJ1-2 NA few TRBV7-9 TGTGCCAGCAGCTTAGAGCTTGGCTACACCTTC CASSLELGYTF